This T cell receptor (beta chain) was sequenced in a study of metastatic and nonmetastatic thyroid tumors (TCRdb year 2020). About the full investigation: Repertoires from peripheral blood and from tumor or nodule tissue samples of malignant and benign thyroid patients were compared.

Note on this clone: It lacks a known antigen. The sample holds no much larger clone one base away, and base qualities are not on file.

Study-wide findings and limitations: In both blood and tumor samples, TCR beta diversity was reported to be significantly higher in malignant tumors than in benign nodules.

Libraries came from PCR. TCRdb names Illumina HiSeq 4000 as the instrument used. The TCR beta-chain CDR3 region of each patient was profiled by high-throughput sequencing. The original pipeline was this. A classifier to discriminate distant-metastatic papillary thyroid cancer patients was built from CDR3 differences across clinicopathological groups. Repertoire diversity was assessed with the Shannon index, and tumor-blood repertoire similarity with the Morisita-Horn index. The public sequencing data were trimmed at Q25 with fastp and processed into clonotypes with MiXCR by TCRdb, which kept only in-frame beta chains. TCRdb assigned the V and J calls; the authors' analysis was not used. The sample table records approximately 84,000 clones; under 15% of these occur just once. Of the sample, around 3.3% is held by the ten largest clones. From its cysteine to its phenylalanine, the CDR3 spans 19 amino acids. The read is trimmed to its CDR3 DNA, 57 bases read in frame from base 1. V is clipped by 1 base and J by 5 bases, and the sequence between their germline boundaries is 24 bases long. CDR1 and CDR2, per the germline V gene, are SGHNT and YENEEA.

No patient had received any treatment before thyroid surgery. Using T-cell receptor beta sequencing, the study looked back at clinical samples from patients collected from about 2011 to 2019. The V gene is TRBV11-3 and the J gene is TRBJ2-1; a confident D gene designation cannot be given. Sequencing was done on a sample of blood. The source is a female donor with papillary thyroid cancer or a benign thyroid nodule (not recorded which). Some clones in this sample may be carry-over from other donors' samples. CDR3 sequence: CASSLVLAGLRYENNEQFF. The bases read TGTGCCAGCAGCTTAGTGTTGGCCGGCCTCAGATATGAGAACAATGAGCAGTTCTTC. This CDR3, with the reference TRBV11-3 and TRBJ2-1 proteins standing in past its ends, gives the full variable domain EAGVVQSPRYKIIEKKQPVAFWCNPISGHNTLYWYLQNLGQGPELLIRYENEEAVDDSQLPKDRFSAERLKGVDSTLKIQPAELGDSAVYLCASSLVLAGLRYENNEQFFGPGTRLTVL.